This entry concerns a single T cell receptor beta chain. There is no known antigen for this receptor. Base qualities are missing; no much larger clone stands one base away. In total, roughly 670 healthy bone marrow donors made up the cohort. At the time of sampling, every cohort member was nominally healthy, though immune exposures that went unrecorded were likely present. The donor tested CMV seropositive, placing the donor among the 290 or so seropositive members of the cohort. Every donor gave a peripheral blood sample, and the peripheral blood mononuclear cells from that sample were used for TCR beta sequencing. The Qiagen DNeasy Blood Extraction Kit was used to extract genomic DNA from the blood cell samples. The data are from a study of cytomegalovirus exposure and HLA in healthy donors (dated by TCRdb to 2016 to 2017). General notes on the study: An earlier analysis of 587 of the donors reported 276 Gb of sequence data and 117 million unique TCR beta sequences obtained from around 170 million T cells. The study combined high-throughput TCR immunosequencing, statistical association of individual TCRs with disease status, and machine learning to predict cytomegalovirus infection status. An early release covering roughly 580 HLA-typed donors comprised approximately 290 gigabases of sequencing data and 85 million to 100 million unique TCR sequences. Every discovery cohort repertoire had been produced on one sequencing platform. The genetic ancestry cluster associated with self-reported Caucasian donors included roughly four fifths of the roughly 400 genotyped donors. HLA typing included class I and class II loci at four-digit resolution. A later analysis re-analyzed previously published TCR beta repertoires from roughly 630 donors and added high-resolution HLA genotyping to study TCR occurrence patterns. Typing coverage differed by locus: A, B, C, DRB1 and DQB1 were typed in roughly 620-630 donors, DQA1 in 500 to 550, DPA1 in 606, and DPB1 in 450 to 480. A later genetic analysis took genome-wide SNP genotypes for about three fifths of the 666 donors and used that subset as a discovery cohort. Along with the approximately 700-subject first cohort, a separate validation cohort of about 110 different subjects was used. In an earlier analysis of several hundred of the donors, high-throughput TCR beta sequencing was used to judge whether each TCR beta V gene segment behaved as functional or pseudogenic. The study profiled the T cell repertoires of 666 subjects by immunosequencing and related them to cytomegalovirus serostatus. Donor age, sex, ethnicity and CMV serostatus were collected together with the repertoire data. Among approximately 370 genotyped donors of the cohort, an average of approximately 240,000 unique TCR beta nucleotide sequences was sequenced per donor, of which 15% to 20% were non-productive. Rather than using new phenotypic data, the later analysis identified candidate immune exposures from TCR beta sequences and from how often those sequences occurred across donors. The study was designed to test whether signatures of past pathogen exposure could be identified by cataloging public T cell receptors. Four or five DR-DQ haplotypes were handled as single units for association and clustering because linkage in the cohort was strong. Results and caveats for the whole study, not just this receptor: A further reported finding was that TCR beta sequences accurately predicted the HLA-A and HLA-B alleles for most subjects in the first cohort. In this cohort, only TCR beta chains were sequenced, and detectable features were limited by the absence of alpha or paired-chain data. Seventeen rarely observed V segments, including chromosome 9 orphons, were excluded from the earlier analysis of about 610 of the donors because counts were too low. In a later analysis, some 17,000 TCR beta sequences were associated with specific HLA alleles at a false discovery rate of 0.05. A cluster of highly shared sequence variants was judged likely to represent a technical artifact of the sequencing pipeline. Compared with equally common non-associated chains, HLA-associated TCR beta chains in a later analysis were more clonally expanded and had lower generation probabilities. CMV serostatus was the only immune exposure information available for the cohort. Assigning TCR associations to individual alleles was difficult when HLA alleles, especially DR and DQ, strongly co-occurred. Because the 87-base-pair reads could not distinguish some IMGT-functional V segments, including TRBV6-2 and TRBV6-3, those segments were excluded. According to a later analysis, parvovirus B19, influenza, CMV and Epstein-Barr virus appeared linked to several top co-occurrence clusters. Three of the identified cytomegalovirus-associated TCR beta chains were confirmed in vitro to be specific for cytomegalovirus antigens. Correlated functional status among segregating V segments might reflect linkage disequilibrium, but an unknown experimental factor could not be ruled out. In a later genetic analysis, fewer N-insertions in productive TCRs were reported among donors in an Asian-associated ancestry cluster than the roughly 700-donor mean. The authors suggested that the approach could potentially be extended to other disease states and immunological phenotypes. In a later analysis, the rate of TCR association differed among HLA loci, with DRB1 alleles having the most associated TCRs and HLA-C alleles having the fewest. Sequencing depth was assumed to be roughly uniform across donors in the presence/absence analyses, though that assumption may not hold. The study gave a list of more than 150 TCR beta chains associated with cytomegalovirus. In both the original and validation cohorts, the classifier was reported to diagnose cytomegalovirus status with high specificity and sensitivity. An earlier analysis of around 500 of the donors showed that most TCR beta V segments appeared in productive rearrangements either about 87% or about 30% of the time, which broadly matched IMGT annotations. A later genetic analysis associated a missense DCLRE1C variant with V-gene and J-gene trimming of TCR beta chains, and an independent cohort replicated the association. Most TCR sequences were seen in very few donors, while some public TCRs were found in many individuals. Because some donors lacked HLA typing at each locus, the association tests relied only on the typed subset. In a later analysis, most CMV-associated TCR beta chains were found to appear HLA-restricted, with HLA associations seemingly driven largely by CMV exposure.

The germline V gene (reference sequence) provides CDR1 GTSNPN and CDR2 SVGIG. The V end loses 0 bases and the J end loses 4 bases, and a stretch of 12 bases separates them. The CDR3 runs 14 residues from the cysteine to the phenylalanine. Only CDR3 DNA remains: 42 bases, in frame from the first base. The receptor library was made with the immunoSEQ multiplex PCR assay. For the multiplex PCR, a mixture combining 60 forward primers for TCR Vbeta segments and 13 reverse primers for TCR Jbeta segments was used. The CDR3 region of rearranged TCR beta genes was amplified from genomic DNA with a multiplex PCR assay. The Illumina HiSeq System was used to sequence the amplified TCR beta libraries as 87-base-pair reads. As for the original processing: Across the 700 or so repertoires, a later analysis counted 78 million or so unique TCR beta chains, roughly 11 million of which were shared by at least two donors. To remove PCR and sequencing errors, raw reads were error-corrected and collapsed into unique sequences using a nearest-neighbor algorithm that merged closely related sequences. Alignment of CDR3 sequences to IMGT reference sequences was used to assign V, D and J gene segments. Each retained sequence needed at least a six-nucleotide match to both a V gene segment and a J gene segment. Rearrangements were called productive when the CDR3 lacked stop codons and stayed in frame with V and J; all others were non-productive. CDR3 was defined according to IMGT convention as the region running from the second conserved V-encoded cysteine to the conserved J-encoded phenylalanine. Sequences without an unambiguous match to a single V gene segment were excluded from the earlier analysis of about 640 of the donors. In an earlier analysis of around 600 of the donors, V segments were called functional above 56.7% productive rearrangements and were called segregating when the between-donor standard deviation exceeded 5%. A statistical classification framework was built to diagnose cytomegalovirus status from the catalog of TCR beta chain sequences. In a later analysis, TCR nucleotide sequences were compared against IMGT/GENE-DB human TR gene sequences so that V and J genes could be assigned. Using the TCRdist pipeline, a later analysis assigned CDR3 sequences along with most-parsimonious VDJ recombination scenarios. In a later analysis, each TCR beta chain was defined by its CDR3 amino acid sequence together with its V-gene family, and reads without a unique V-gene family were excluded. In a later analysis, some 600 highly shared, low-generation-probability nucleotide sequences were removed to address suspected cross-contamination and a sequencing artifact. In a later analysis, a clonal expansion index for each public chain was calculated from normalized within-repertoire ranks of inferred template counts. In a later analysis, generation probabilities were computed with a VDJ recombination model fitted to out-of-frame rearrangements, and the resulting probabilities were checked against IGoR. Hypergeometric tests were used in a later analysis to score TCR-TCR, TCR-HLA and TCR-CMV co-occurrence, with a repertoire-size bias correction applied to the TCR pairs. To estimate false discovery rates, a later analysis permuted the HLA or CMV assignments 20 times. In a later analysis, co-occurring TCRs were grouped using DBSCAN, and TCRdist sequence similarity was added for clustering within HLA-allele-positive subsets. Co-occurrence clustering excluded repertoires with fewer than 30,000 or more than 120,000 public chains, plus five with anomalous nucleotide sharing. TCRdb's version of the immuneACCESS table is confined to in-frame rearrangements and falls short of the full clone set. An unresolved V gene accounts for under half of the shortfall where checked; the remainder is of unknown origin. D and trimming come from the DNA, and the V and J calls and clone size come from that table. This sample comprises 110,000 to 150,000 clones, about 80% of them detected only once. Of the sample, roughly 9.9% falls within the top ten clones.

Recombination linked TRBV30 to TRBJ1-2, with TRBD1 perhaps the D gene, on 5 matching bases. Sample: PBMCs. The TCR sequence derives from a woman in her sixties in good health and CMV-seropositive. The base sequence is TGTGCCTGGAGTGTATCGGGGGGGAGCTATGGCTACACCTTC. Its translation reads: CAWSVSGGSYGYTF.